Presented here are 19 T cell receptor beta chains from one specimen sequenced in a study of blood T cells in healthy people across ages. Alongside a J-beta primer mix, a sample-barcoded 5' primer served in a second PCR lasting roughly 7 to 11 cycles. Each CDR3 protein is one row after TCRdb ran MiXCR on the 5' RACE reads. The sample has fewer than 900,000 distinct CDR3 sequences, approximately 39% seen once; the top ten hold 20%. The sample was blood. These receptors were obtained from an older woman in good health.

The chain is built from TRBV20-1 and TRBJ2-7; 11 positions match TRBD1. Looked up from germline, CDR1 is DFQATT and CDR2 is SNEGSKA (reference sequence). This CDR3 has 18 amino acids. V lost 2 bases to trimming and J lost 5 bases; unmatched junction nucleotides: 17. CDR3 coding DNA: TGCAGTGCTAGATTATCCCCGGACAGGGGGCTTAAGTGGAACGAGCAGTACTTC. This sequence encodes CSARLSPDRGLKWNEQYF.

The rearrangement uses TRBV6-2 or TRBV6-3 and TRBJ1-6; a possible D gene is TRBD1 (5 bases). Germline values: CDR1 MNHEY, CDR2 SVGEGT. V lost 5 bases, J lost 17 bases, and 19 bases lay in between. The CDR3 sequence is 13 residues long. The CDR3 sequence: CASSDVGAGVFHF. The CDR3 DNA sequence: TGTGCCAGCAGTGACGTCGGGGCTGGGGTGTTCCACTTT.

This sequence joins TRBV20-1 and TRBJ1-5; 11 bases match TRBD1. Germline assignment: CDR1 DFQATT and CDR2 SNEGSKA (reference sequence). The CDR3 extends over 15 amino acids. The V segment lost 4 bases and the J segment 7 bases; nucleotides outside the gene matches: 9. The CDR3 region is CSATQGQGAGQPQHF. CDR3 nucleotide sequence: TGCAGTGCTACCCAAGGACAGGGGGCGGGGCAGCCCCAGCATTTT.

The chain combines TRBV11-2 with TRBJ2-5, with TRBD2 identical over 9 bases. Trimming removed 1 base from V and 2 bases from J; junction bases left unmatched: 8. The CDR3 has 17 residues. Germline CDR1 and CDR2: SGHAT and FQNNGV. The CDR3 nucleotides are TGTGCCAGCAGCTTAGTTATTAGCGGGGGAATACAAGAGACCCAGTACTTC. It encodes CASSLVISGGIQETQYF. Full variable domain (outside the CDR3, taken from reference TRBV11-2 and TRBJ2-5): EAGVAQSPRYKIIEKRQSVAFWCNPISGHATLYWYQQILGQGPKLLIQFQNNGVVDDSQLPKDRFSAERLKGVDSTLKIQPAKLEDSAVYLCASSLVISGGIQETQYFGPGTRLLVL.

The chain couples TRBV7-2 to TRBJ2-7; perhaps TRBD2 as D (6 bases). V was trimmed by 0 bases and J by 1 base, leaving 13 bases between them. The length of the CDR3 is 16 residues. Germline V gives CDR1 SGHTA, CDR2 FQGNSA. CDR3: CASSLATGATSYEQYF. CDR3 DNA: TGTGCCAGCAGCTTAGCCACGGGAGCAACATCCTACGAGCAGTACTTC.

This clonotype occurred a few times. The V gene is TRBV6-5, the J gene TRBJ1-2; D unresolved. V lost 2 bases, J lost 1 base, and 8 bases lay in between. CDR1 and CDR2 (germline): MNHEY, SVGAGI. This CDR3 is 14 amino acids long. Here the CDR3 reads CASSYGENNYGYTF. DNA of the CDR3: TGTGCCAGCAGTTACGGGGAGAATAACTATGGCTACACCTTC.

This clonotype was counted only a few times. CDR3 protein: CASSGLLGKNIQYF. In DNA, the CDR3 is TGTGCCAGCAGTGGTTTATTGGGCAAAAACATTCAGTACTTC. The chain is built from TRBV2 and TRBJ2-4; D not resolved. Germline V gene lookup returns CDR1 SNHLY and CDR2 FYNNEI. CDR3 length equals 14 residues. Trimming removed 4 bases from V and 3 bases from J, with 10 bases in between.

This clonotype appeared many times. CDR3 nucleotide sequence: TGTGCCATCAGTGAAATACAGGGGGCAGATGAGACCCAGTACTTC. It yields the protein CAISEIQGADETQYF. This rearrangement joins TRBV10-3 to TRBJ2-5, with 9 bases fitting TRBD1. Looked up from germline, CDR1 is ENHRY and CDR2 is SYGVKD. The CDR3 is 15 amino acids. V lost 3 bases, J lost 5 bases, and 7 bases stayed unmatched.

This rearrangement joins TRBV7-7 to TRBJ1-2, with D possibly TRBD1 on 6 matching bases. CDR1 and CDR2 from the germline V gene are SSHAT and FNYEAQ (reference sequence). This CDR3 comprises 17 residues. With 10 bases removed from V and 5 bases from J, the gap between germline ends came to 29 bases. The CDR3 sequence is CATNPRGGPRRGYGYTF. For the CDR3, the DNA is TGTGCCACCAACCCCAGGGGCGGACCTCGAAGGGGGTATGGCTACACCTTC.

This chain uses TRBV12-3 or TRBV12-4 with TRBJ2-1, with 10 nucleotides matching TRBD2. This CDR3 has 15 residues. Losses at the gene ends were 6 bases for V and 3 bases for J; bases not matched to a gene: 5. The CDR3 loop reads CASSTSGTVYNEQFF. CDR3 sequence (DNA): TGTGCCAGCAGCACTAGCGGGACGGTCTACAATGAGCAGTTCTTC.

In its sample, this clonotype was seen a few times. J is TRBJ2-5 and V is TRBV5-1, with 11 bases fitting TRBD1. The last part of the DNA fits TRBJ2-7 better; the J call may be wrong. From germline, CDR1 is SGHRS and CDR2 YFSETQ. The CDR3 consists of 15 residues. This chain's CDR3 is CASSLSGQGAGEQYF. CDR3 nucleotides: TGCGCCAGCAGCTTGTCTGGACAGGGGGCTGGCGAGCAGTACTTC.

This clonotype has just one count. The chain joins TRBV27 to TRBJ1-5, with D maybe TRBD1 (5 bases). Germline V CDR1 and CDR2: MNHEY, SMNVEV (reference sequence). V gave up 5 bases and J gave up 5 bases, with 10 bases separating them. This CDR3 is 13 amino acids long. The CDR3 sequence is CASSNDRDQPQHF. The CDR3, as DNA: TGTGCCAGCAGTAATGACAGAGATCAGCCCCAGCATTTT.

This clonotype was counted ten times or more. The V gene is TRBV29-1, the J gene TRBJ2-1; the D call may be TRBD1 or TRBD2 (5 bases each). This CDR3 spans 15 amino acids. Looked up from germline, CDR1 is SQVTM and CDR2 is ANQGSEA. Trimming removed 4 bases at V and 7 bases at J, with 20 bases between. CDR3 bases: TGCAGCGTTGGAGCAGGTGGGGGACCTTGGAATGAGCAGTTCTTC. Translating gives CSVGAGGGPWNEQFF.

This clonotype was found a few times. DNA for the CDR3: TGCAGTGCTAGTTCCGGGACAGGGGGGCCCCCCAATGAGCAGTTCTTC. This translates into CSASSGTGGPPNEQFF. V gene TRBV20-1 combines with J gene TRBJ2-1; TRBD1 aligns across 11 bases. CDR1 and CDR2 from the germline V gene are DFQATT and SNEGSKA (reference sequence). This CDR3 is 16 amino acids long. Trimming removed 3 bases from V and 6 bases from J; junction bases left unmatched: 10.

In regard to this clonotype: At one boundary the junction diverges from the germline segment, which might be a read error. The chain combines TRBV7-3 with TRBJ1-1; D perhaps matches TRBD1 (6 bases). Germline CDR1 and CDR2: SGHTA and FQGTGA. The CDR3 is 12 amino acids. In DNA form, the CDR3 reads TGTCCCAGCAGCTCGGGCCAAGGGGGAGCTTTCTTT. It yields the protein CPSSSGQGGAFF.

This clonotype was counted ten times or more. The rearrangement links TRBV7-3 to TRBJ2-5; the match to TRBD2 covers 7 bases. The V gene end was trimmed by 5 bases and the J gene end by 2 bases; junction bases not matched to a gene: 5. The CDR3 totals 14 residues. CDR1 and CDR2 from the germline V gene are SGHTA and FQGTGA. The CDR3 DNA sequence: TGTGCCAGCAGCCACAGCGGGGTACAAGAGACCCAGTACTTC. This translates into CASSHSGVQETQYF.

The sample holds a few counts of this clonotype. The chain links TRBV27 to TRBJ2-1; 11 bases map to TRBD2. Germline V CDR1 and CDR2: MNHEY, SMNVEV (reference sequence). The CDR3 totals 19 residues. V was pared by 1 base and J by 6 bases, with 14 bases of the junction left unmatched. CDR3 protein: CASSLFGTSGGGFCNEQFF. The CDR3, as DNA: TGTGCCAGCAGTTTATTTGGGACTAGCGGAGGCGGATTTTGCAATGAGCAGTTCTTC.

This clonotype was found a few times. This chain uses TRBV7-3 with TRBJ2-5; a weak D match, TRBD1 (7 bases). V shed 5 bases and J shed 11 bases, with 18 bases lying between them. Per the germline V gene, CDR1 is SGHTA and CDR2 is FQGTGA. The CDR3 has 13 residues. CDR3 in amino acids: CASSIYRGREQYF. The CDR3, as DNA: TGTGCCAGCAGCATTTACAGGGGTCGGGAGCAGTACTTC.

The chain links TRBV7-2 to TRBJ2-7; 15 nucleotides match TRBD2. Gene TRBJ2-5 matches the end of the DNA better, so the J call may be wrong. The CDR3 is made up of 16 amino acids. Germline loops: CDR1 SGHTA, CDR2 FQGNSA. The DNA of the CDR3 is TGTGCCAGCAGCCCCAGGACTAGCGGGAGGGGTGAGACCCAGTACTTC. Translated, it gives CASSPRTSGRGETQYF.